These 15 T cell receptor beta chains originate from one sample sequenced in a study of technical replicates of blood from a few donors. Sequenced by immunoSEQ multiplex PCR; TCRdb stores in-frame clones only, minus some. The profile shows tens of thousands of clones, around 86% of them singletons. Material: PBMCs. The source of these receptors is a human donor in good health. Some clones in this sample may be carry-over from other donors' samples.

The genes are TRBV7-2 and TRBJ2-3; 8 positions match TRBD2. With 11 bases clipped from V and 6 bases from J, the junction kept 10 bases outside the gene matches. The CDR3 runs to 13 residues. Germline assignment: CDR1 SGHTA and CDR2 FQGNSA. The DNA for the CDR3 is TGTGCCTGCGCCGGGACTAGGGCGGATACGCAGTATTTT. Translation gives CACAGTRADTQYF.

The chain links TRBV7-7 to TRBJ1-5; D is unresolved. V lost 6 bases, J lost 6 bases, and 27 bases lay in between. Germline V gene data show CDR1 as SSHAT and CDR2 as FNYEAQ (reference sequence). This CDR3 is built from 18 residues. The CDR3 is CASRELLYKVGGSQPQHF. The DNA of the CDR3 is TGTGCCAGCAGAGAACTGCTATACAAAGTCGGAGGATCTCAGCCCCAGCATTTT.

The chain combines TRBV5-1 with TRBJ1-4, with 9 positions matching TRBD1. The J segment lost 0 bases and the V segment lost 4 bases, leaving 4 bases of the junction unmatched. Looked up from germline, CDR1 is SGHRS and CDR2 is YFSETQ. There are 16 residues in the CDR3. CDR3 bases: TGCGCCAGCAGCCAGGGACAGGGTGCAACTAATGAAAAACTGTTTTTT. Its translation is CASSQGQGATNEKLFF.

This clone showed up just a few times. The chain employs TRBV19 and TRBJ1-1, with D maybe TRBD1 (6 bases). The CDR3 extends over 18 amino acids. The V end was cut by 4 bases, the J end by 0 bases, with 21 bases between. The germline V gene encodes CDR1 LNHDA and CDR2 SQIVND (reference sequence). In DNA form, the CDR3 reads TGTGCCAGTAGTACGACGCAAGCGAACAGGGCCATGAACACTGAAGCTTTCTTT. Translation gives CASSTTQANRAMNTEAFF.

The chain joins TRBV4-3 to TRBJ2-1, with D tentatively TRBD2 (5 bases). The V end was cut by 4 bases, the J end by 7 bases, with 23 bases between. Germline V gene sequence: CDR1 LGHNA, CDR2 YSLEER. This CDR3 spans 17 amino acids. The CDR3 DNA follows: TGCGCCAGCAGCCGAGAGGGTGGGCAGTCTCTTAGTAATGAGCAGTTCTTC. Translated, it gives CASSREGGQSLSNEQFF.

The chain recombines TRBV11-2 with TRBJ1-2; 8 nucleotides match TRBD1. Trimming at V came to 4 bases and at J to 7 bases, leaving 5 bases not matched to a gene. This CDR3 is built from 13 residues. Germline V gives CDR1 SGHAT, CDR2 FQNNGV. The CDR3 sequence is CASSSDRGGGYTF. In DNA form, the CDR3 reads TGTGCCAGCAGCTCTGACAGGGGCGGTGGCTACACCTTC.

The rearrangement links TRBV7-6 to TRBJ2-7; 10 bases map to TRBD2. The CDR3 length is 15 residues. With 1 base clipped from V and 4 bases from J, the junction kept 4 bases outside the gene matches. Per the germline V gene, CDR1 is SGHVS and CDR2 is FNYEAQ. This CDR3 reads CASSLESSGRYEQYF. The CDR3 DNA reads TGTGCCAGCAGCTTAGAGTCTAGCGGGAGATACGAGCAGTACTTC. The complete variable domain, with remaining parts taken from reference TRBV7-6 and TRBJ2-7, reads GAGVSQSPRYKVTKRGQDVALRCDPISGHVSLYWYRQALGQGPEFLTYFNYEAQQDKSGLPNDRFSAERPEGSISTLTIQRTEQRDSAMYRCASSLESSGRYEQYFGPGTRLTVT.

The chain recombines TRBV5-1 with TRBJ1-6; TRBD1 agrees at 7 bases. Germline CDR1 reads SGHRS; CDR2 reads YFSETQ. The CDR3 is 16 residues long. V trimming: 5 bases; J trimming: 6 bases; junction bases outside the gene matches: 11. The CDR3 reads CASRQGQAQGNSPLHF. CDR3 sequence (DNA): TGCGCCAGCAGACAAGGACAGGCGCAGGGTAATTCACCCCTCCACTTT.

This clone has only a few counts. V is TRBV10-1 and J is TRBJ1-5; the D is unclear. This CDR3 contains 13 residues. CDR1 is WNHNN and CDR2 is SYGVQD in the germline V gene (reference sequence). Trimming removed 5 bases from V and 6 bases from J, with 11 bases in between. CDR3 DNA: TGCGCCAGCAGTTACCGCGGGTTTCAGCCCCAGCATTTT. Translated: CASSYRGFQPQHF.

This chain uses TRBV7-9 with TRBJ2-5; 7 bases map to TRBD2. This CDR3 region has 16 residues. Trimming took 5 bases from V and 0 from J; bases not matched to a gene: 9. Germline CDR1 and CDR2: SEHNR and FQNEAQ (reference sequence). The CDR3 DNA sequence: TGTGCCAGCAGCCCGCTAGCGGCGAGGTACCAAGAGACCCAGTACTTC. The encoded protein is CASSPLAARYQETQYF.

V and J are TRBV14 and TRBJ2-4; no firm D call. Germline V gives CDR1 SGHDN, CDR2 FVKESK. V was shortened by 2 bases and J by 6 bases, with 11 bases between the two germline ends. The CDR3 sequence is 14 residues long. The CDR3, as DNA: TGTGCCAGCAGCCAAAGTCTACCCGGAAACATTCAGTACTTC. Amino acid sequence: CASSQSLPGNIQYF.

The chain combines TRBV9 with TRBJ2-5; TRBD1 agrees at 7 bases. V lost 3 bases to trimming and J lost 6 bases; unmatched junction nucleotides: 8. Germline V CDR1 and CDR2: SGDLS, YYNGEE. This CDR3 has 14 residues. CDR3 in amino acids: CASSETTGSKTQYF. CDR3 DNA: TGTGCCAGCAGCGAAACGACAGGGTCGAAGACCCAGTACTTC.

The chain has TRBV11-3 and TRBJ2-1; 10 positions agree with TRBD2. The CDR3 is 15 residues long. Trimming at V came to 5 bases and at J to 7 bases, leaving 8 bases not matched to a gene. From germline, CDR1 is SGHNT and CDR2 YENEEA. CDR3 nucleotides: TGTGCCAGCAGCCTCGGGACTAGCGAAAGGAATGAGCAGTTCTTC. This translates into CASSLGTSERNEQFF.

This clone was observed a few times. This chain joins TRBV2 and TRBJ2-7, with 9 bases lining up with TRBD1. The V and J ends lost 5 bases and 3 bases, in that order; junction bases with no gene match: 5. This CDR3 is 14 amino acids long. Germline CDR1 and CDR2: SNHLY and FYNNEI. Here the CDR3 reads CASSPRTGVYEQYF. The CDR3, as DNA: TGTGCCAGCAGTCCACGGACAGGGGTCTACGAGCAGTACTTC.

This clone has only one observation. The chain links TRBV6-6 to TRBJ1-1; D is unresolved. Per the germline V gene, CDR1 is MNHNY and CDR2 is SVGAGI (reference sequence). This CDR3 spans 14 amino acids. V lost 2 bases and J lost 0, with 7 bases in between. As DNA, the CDR3 is TGTGCCAGCAGTTACGTTACAATGAACACTGAAGCTTTCTTT. This sequence encodes CASSYVTMNTEAFF.